A selection of T cell receptor beta chains follows, all from one sample in a study of blood T cell repertoires in COVID-19. This table comes from immunoSEQ multiplex PCR, and its TCRdb copy is limited to in-frame clones, with some not included. The sample lists 84,000 or so clones, 60% to 85% occurring once. Sequenced material: peripheral blood. The receptors were gathered from a human donor in a cohort sampled during active COVID-19. The CDR3 runs from the conserved cysteine through the conserved F or W. A D gene is named only where the DNA matches it firmly. The size of a clone is reported for some rows only, either as once, few or many, or as a class for expanded clones.

TRBJ1-1 | TRBV6-5 | TRBD1 | . | CASPGTAKNTEAFF | TGTGCCAGCCCAGGGACAGCGAAAAACACTGAAGCTTTCTTT
TRBJ2-7 | TRBV5-4 | . | . | CASSLAGNEQYF | TGTGCCAGCAGCTTGGCAGGTAACGAGCAGTACTTC
TRBJ2-5 | TRBV7-2 | TRBD1 | . | CASSKQGAEETQYF | TGTGCCAGCAGCAAGCAGGGGGCGGAGGAGACCCAGTACTTC
TRBJ2-7 | TRBV7-2 | . | . | CASSLLSVPPYEQYF | TGTGCCAGCAGCTTATTGAGTGTCCCCCCATACGAGCAGTACTTC
TRBJ1-1 | TRBV21-1 | . | . | CASTVSKGNIEAFF | TGTGCCAGCACCGTATCTAAGGGGAACATTGAAGCTTTCTTT
TRBJ1-5 | TRBV7-9 | . | . | CASSSTENQPQHF | TGTGCCAGCAGCTCGACAGAAAATCAGCCCCAGCATTTT
TRBJ1-3 | TRBV7-8 | TRBD1 | . | CASSSGQASGNTIYF | TGTGCCAGCAGCTCCGGACAGGCCTCTGGAAACACCATATATTTT
TRBJ2-3 | TRBV23-1 | TRBD1 | . | CASSQSVTGWNTDTQYF | TGCGCCAGCAGTCAATCCGTGACAGGGTGGAACACAGATACGCAGTATTTT
TRBJ1-2 | TRBV5-1 | . | . | CASSSPGGAGDGYTF | TGCGCCAGCAGCTCTCCGGGGGGCGCAGGGGATGGCTACACCTTC
TRBJ1-2 | TRBV27 | . | . | CASSSRDKANYGYTF | TGTGCCAGCAGTTCCAGGGACAAAGCTAACTATGGCTACACCTTC
TRBJ1-2 | TRBV6-5 | . | . | CASSYMDSKINYGYTF | TGTGCCAGCAGTTACATGGACAGCAAGATTAACTATGGCTACACCTTC
TRBJ2-1 | TRBV2 | TRBD2 | . | CASRILAGGREQFF | TGTGCCAGCAGGATACTAGCGGGGGGGCGAGAGCAGTTCTTC
TRBJ2-1 | TRBV25-1 | TRBD1 | . | CASSEFGGGTGYNEQFF | TGTGCCAGCAGTGAATTTGGAGGAGGGACAGGCTACAATGAGCAGTTCTTC
TRBJ1-6 | TRBV18 | TRBD1 | . | CASSPPSTGSSNSPLHF | TGTGCCAGCTCACCCCCATCGACAGGGTCCTCTAATTCACCCCTCCACTTT
TRBJ1-5 | TRBV3-1/TRBV3-2 | . | . | CASSHRGSNQPQHF | TGTGCCAGCAGCCACAGGGGAAGCAATCAGCCCCAGCATTTT
TRBJ1-2 | TRBV7-9 | . | . | CASSPGIYGYTF | TGTGCCAGCAGCCCGGGGATCTATGGCTACACCTTC
TRBJ2-6 | TRBV29-1 | . | . | CSVLGIAFSGANVLTF | TGCAGCGTTTTGGGGATAGCGTTCTCTGGGGCCAACGTCCTGACTTTC
TRBJ2-6 | TRBV11-2 | TRBD1 | . | CASSSGTGVSGANVLTF | TGTGCCAGCAGCTCCGGGACAGGGGTCTCTGGGGCCAACGTCCTGACTTTC
TRBJ1-6 | TRBV6-1 | . | . | CASSEQGHSPLHF | TGTGCCAGCAGTGAGCAGGGCCATTCACCCCTCCACTTT
TRBJ2-6 | TRBV30 | . | . | CAWSVGGAGANVLTF | TGTGCCTGGAGTGTAGGGGGAGCAGGGGCCAACGTCCTGACTTTC
TRBJ1-1 | TRBV30 | . | . | CAWSREGNTEAFF | TGTGCCTGGAGTCGAGAGGGGAACACTGAAGCTTTCTTT
TRBJ1-2 | TRBV18 | TRBD1 | . | CASSPSGTGGFGYTF | TGTGCCAGCTCACCAAGCGGGACAGGGGGCTTTGGCTACACCTTC
TRBJ1-5 | TRBV4-3 | TRBD1 | . | CASSQIRDRANQPQHF | TGCGCCAGCAGCCAGATCCGGGACAGAGCCAATCAGCCCCAGCATTTT
TRBJ1-2 | TRBV12-3/TRBV12-4 | TRBD1 | . | CASSQGQYYGYTF | TGTGCCAGCAGTCAGGGACAGTACTATGGCTACACCTTC
TRBJ2-3 | TRBV14 | TRBD2 | . | CASSQDQAGAPPRAQYF | TGTGCCAGCAGCCAAGATCAAGCGGGGGCCCCGCCTCGAGCGCAGTATTTT
TRBJ2-5 | TRBV5-1 | . | . | CASSGAETQYF | TGCGCCAGCAGCGGGGCGGAGACCCAGTACTTC
TRBJ2-7 | TRBV7-9 | . | . | CASSSDSDEQYF | TGTGCCAGCAGCTCCGACAGTGACGAGCAGTACTTC
TRBJ1-5 | TRBV2 | TRBD1 | . | CASSARTGQRMGQPQHF | TGTGCCAGCAGTGCCCGAACGGGACAGCGAATGGGCCAGCCCCAGCATTTT
TRBJ2-7 | TRBV7-3 | TRBD1 | . | CASSLQPSGQVSSYEQYF | TGTGCCAGCAGCTTGCAACCTTCGGGACAGGTAAGCTCCTACGAGCAGTACTTC
TRBJ1-6 | TRBV19 | . | . | CASSRQGPSPLHF | TGTGCCAGTAGTAGGCAGGGCCCCTCACCCCTCCACTTT
TRBJ1-2 | TRBV28 | TRBD1 | . | CASSLVSGGVHGYTF | TGTGCCAGCAGTTTAGTTTCAGGGGGCGTGCACGGCTACACCTTC
TRBJ2-4 | TRBV7-6 | TRBD1 | . | CASSLATGTAIAKNIQYF | TGTGCCAGCAGCTTAGCGACCGGGACAGCCATAGCCAAAAACATTCAGTACTTC
TRBJ2-5 | TRBV19 | TRBD1 | once | CASRTTGGAETQYF | TGTGCCAGCAGGACGACAGGGGGCGCGGAGACCCAGTACTTC
TRBJ2-7 | TRBV9 | TRBD2 | . | CASSLRPLAGDYEQYF | TGTGCCAGCAGCCTGCGTCCTCTAGCGGGGGACTACGAGCAGTACTTC
TRBJ1-1 | TRBV7-3 | TRBD1 | few | CASSLNPRDRVVPENTEAFF | TGTGCCAGCAGCTTAAACCCCCGGGACAGGGTGGTCCCCGAAAACACTGAAGCTTTCTTT
TRBJ1-2 | TRBV29-1 | . | . | CSVGQAPYGYTF | TGCAGCGTTGGGCAGGCGCCCTATGGCTACACCTTC
TRBJ1-2 | TRBV7-3 | . | . | CASSSGTDYGYTF | TGTGCCAGCAGCTCCGGGACTGACTATGGCTACACCTTC
TRBJ2-5 | TRBV5-1 | . | once | CASSIAVTSSGETQYF | TGCGCCAGCAGCATAGCGGTGACTAGTAGTGGGGAGACCCAGTACTTC
TRBJ2-3 | TRBV6-5 | . | . | CASTSEGDTQYF | TGTGCCAGCACCTCGGAGGGAGATACGCAGTATTTT
TRBJ1-1 | TRBV19 | . | . | CASSRMGALNTEAFF | TGTGCCAGTAGTCGGATGGGGGCCCTGAACACTGAAGCTTTCTTT
TRBJ2-7 | TRBV5-6 | . | few | CASSSGSYEQYF | TGTGCCAGCAGCTCGGGAAGCTACGAGCAGTACTTC